This T cell receptor (beta chain) comes out of a study of T cells in Graves' hyperthyroidism and ophthalmopathy. Study-wide results and caveats: Ophthalmopathy could be told apart from stable hyperthyroidism with a 13 V-J model. Most thyroid-expanded clonotypes above 0.001 were also found in blood.

The V gene end was trimmed by 6 bases and the J gene end by 6 bases; junction bases not matched to a gene: 6. The germline V gene has CDR1 MNHNS and CDR2 SASEGT. The CDR3 runs to 14 residues. The study excluded patients with uncontrolled infection, other autoimmune disease, pregnancy or lactation. Concerning this clonotype itself: Its antigen is undetermined.

There were TCR beta CDR3 regions amplified from RNA transcripts. HTBI primers drove first-round RT-PCR of the TCR CDR3. TCRdb redid the calling of the multiplex PCR reads with MiXCR, one entry per CDR3 protein. The sample consists of around 360,000 distinct CDR3 sequences, nearly 15% of them appearing once. The sequencing sample was made of blood. The clonotype originates from a woman aged 60-70 years with Graves' ophthalmopathy. The rearrangement uses TRBV6-1 and TRBJ1-4; 8 bases are a match to TRBD1. CDR3 loop: CASSLTGGYEKLFF. DNA of the CDR3: TGTGCCAGCAGCCTCACAGGGGGTTATGAAAAACTGTTTTTT.